These 21 T cell receptor beta chains were sequenced from one sample in a study of graft-versus-host responses after intestinal transplantation. Clones were sequenced by immunoSEQ multiplex PCR, and TCRdb holds only the in-frame ones, with some missing. This table has about 85,000 clones, approximately 89% appearing once. No cognate antigen is known for these TCRs. The sample here was unstimulated CD8+ T cells sorted from spleen or lymph node cells, taken before transplant. The receptors here all came from a human donor who was the organ donor for an intestinal transplant.

This clone was seen just once. J is TRBJ1-1 and V is TRBV6-1; D not resolved. The CDR3 has 12 residues. V lost 10 bases to trimming and J lost 4 bases, with 13 bases between them. The V gene's germline CDR1 is MNHNS and CDR2 SASEGT. The CDR3 DNA sequence: TGTGCCACCCAGTGGACGTTCACTGAAGCTTTCTTT. It encodes CATQWTFTEAFF.

The V call is TRBV9, the J call TRBJ1-6; TRBD1 is a possible D gene (6 bases). Trimming stripped 3 bases from V and 9 bases from J, with 16 bases between. The CDR3 covers 15 residues. Germline CDR1 SGDLS, CDR2 YYNGEE. The CDR3 region is CASSGIQGGGSPLHF. The CDR3 bases are TGTGCCAGCAGCGGGATACAGGGTGGGGGTTCACCCCTCCACTTT.

V and J are TRBV27 and TRBJ2-2, with no clear D. From germline, CDR1 is MNHEY and CDR2 SMNVEV (reference sequence). Deletions cut 5 bases from V and 6 bases from J, with 10 bases between. This CDR3 comprises 13 residues. Here the CDR3 reads CASSPLAPGELFF. The CDR3 bases are TGTGCCAGCAGTCCCCTTGCGCCCGGGGAGCTGTTTTTT.

The chain uses TRBV6-5 and TRBJ2-7; D gene unclear. The CDR3 loop spans 12 amino acids. The V end lost 5 bases, the J end lost 3 bases, and 8 bases lay between the germline ends. Germline CDR1 and CDR2: MNHEY and SVGAGI. The CDR3 DNA reads as TGTGCCAGCAGTGGGTTGATCTACGAGCAGTACTTC. Protein sequence: CASSGLIYEQYF.

J is TRBJ1-2 and V is TRBV11-1; D possibly corresponds to TRBD1 (6 bases). Trimming took 5 bases from V and 7 from J, leaving 20 bases between them. Looked up from germline, CDR1 is SGHAT and CDR2 is FQDESV (reference sequence). The CDR3 totals 15 residues. The CDR3 nucleotides read TGTGCCAGCAGCACAAGGGGACAAAGGGACTCTGGCTACACCTTC. This encodes CASSTRGQRDSGYTF.

V usage is TRBV7-7 and J usage is TRBJ2-7, with D unclear. The CDR3 is made up of 14 amino acids. CDR1 and CDR2 from the germline V gene are SSHAT and FNYEAQ (reference sequence). The germline V and J ends were trimmed by 5 bases and 5 bases, with 16 bases remaining between them. This CDR3 is CASSLRAGRHEQYF. The CDR3 nucleotides are TGTGCCAGCAGCCTGCGTGCAGGTCGCCACGAGCAGTACTTC.

The rearrangement uses TRBV6-1 and TRBJ2-1, with D maybe TRBD2 (5 bases). The CDR3 spans 12 residues. Germline V CDR1 and CDR2: MNHNS, SASEGT. Trimming removed 8 bases at V and 5 bases at J, with 10 bases between. The CDR3 nucleotides are TGTGCCAGCGAGGGAACTCACAATGAGCAGTTCTTC. Translating gives CASEGTHNEQFF.

The genes are TRBV5-1 and TRBJ1-2; TRBD1 is a possible D gene (5 bases). V gave up 4 bases and J gave up 1 base, with 8 bases separating them. The CDR3 has 13 residues. Germline V gene lookup returns CDR1 SGHRS and CDR2 YFSETQ. CDR3 bases: TGCGCCAGCAGCACCGACAGTAACTATGGCTACACCTTC. This encodes CASSTDSNYGYTF.

The DNA of the CDR3 is TGCAGCGTTAGTCAGGGGCTAGCAGAGAGCACAGATACGCAGTATTTT. The encoded protein is CSVSQGLAESTDTQYF. The J gene is TRBJ2-3, the V gene TRBV29-1; tentative D call: TRBD1 (6 bases). Germline V gene data show CDR1 as SQVTM and CDR2 as ANQGSEA. V lost 5 bases, J lost 0 bases, and 18 bases lay in between. The CDR3 runs to 16 residues.

This clone was counted only a few times. V gene TRBV5-6 combines with J gene TRBJ2-5; 10 nucleotides agree with TRBD1. The CDR3 sequence is 16 residues long. CDR1 and CDR2 from the germline V gene are SGHDT and YYEEEE. The V gene end was trimmed by 7 bases and the J gene end by 5 bases; junction bases not matched to a gene: 14. CDR3 in amino acids: CASDPSGTGVRETQYF. In DNA, the CDR3 is TGTGCCAGCGACCCCTCCGGGACAGGGGTGCGGGAGACCCAGTACTTC.

The J gene is TRBJ1-5, the V gene TRBV4-1; D remains ambiguous. CDR3 size: 13 residues. Per germline, CDR1 MGHRA and CDR2 YSYEKL. V was shortened by 3 bases and J by 5 bases, with 8 bases between the two germline ends. The CDR3 region is CASSHREDQPQHF. DNA of the CDR3: TGCGCCAGCAGCCATCGGGAGGATCAGCCCCAGCATTTT.

The chain's CDR3 is CASSQGVDTEAFF. The DNA of the CDR3 is TGTGCCAGCAGCCAAGGTGTAGACACTGAAGCTTTCTTT. The chain recombines TRBV4-2 with TRBJ1-1; no clear D gene. The CDR3 contains 13 residues. V lost 1 base to trimming and J lost 3 bases, with 6 bases between them. Germline loops: CDR1 LGHNA, CDR2 YNFKEQ.

The table lists this clone with a count of one. In the same sample, other DNA sequences code for this CDR3. This chain uses TRBV4-1 with TRBJ1-1; the D gene is possibly TRBD1 (5 bases). The CDR3 runs to 14 residues. Trimming removed 4 bases from V and 1 base from J, with 10 bases in between. Germline values: CDR1 MGHRA, CDR2 YSYEKL. This chain's CDR3 is CASSPGTENTEAFF. The CDR3 DNA follows: TGCGCCAGCAGCCCCGGGACGGAGAACACTGAAGCTTTCTTT.

The chain uses TRBV7-6 and TRBJ1-1, with D possibly TRBD1 on 5 matching bases. V was cut by 4 bases and J by 8 bases, with 14 bases left in between. The germline gives CDR1 SGHVS, CDR2 FNYEAQ. The CDR3 is made up of 13 amino acids. This CDR3 is CASSSGGLTEAFF. The DNA for the CDR3 is TGTGCCAGCAGCTCCGGGGGACTCACCGAAGCTTTCTTT.

The V call is TRBV4-2, the J call TRBJ2-2; D assignment may be TRBD1 or TRBD2 (5 bases each). Per the germline V gene, CDR1 is LGHNA and CDR2 is YNFKEQ. This CDR3 has 12 amino acids. V gave up 10 bases and J gave up 8 bases, with 14 bases separating them. The CDR3 protein is CATWDPAGELFF. The CDR3 coding sequence is TGTGCCACCTGGGACCCAGCAGGGGAGCTGTTTTTT.

The chain employs TRBV2 and TRBJ1-1; D is undetermined. The CDR3 contains 13 residues. V lost 2 bases and J lost 5, with 9 bases in between. Per the germline V gene, CDR1 is SNHLY and CDR2 is FYNNEI. CDR3 DNA: TGTGCCAGCAGTGAATTGTCAGGTACTGAAGCTTTCTTT. Protein product: CASSELSGTEAFF.

The genes are TRBV2 and TRBJ1-1; D gene uncertain. The CDR3 runs to 13 residues. V shed 4 bases and J shed 4 bases, with 10 bases lying between them. CDR1 is SNHLY, CDR2 FYNNEI, per germline. The CDR3 sequence: CASSGQPGTEAFF. The CDR3 coding sequence is TGTGCCAGCAGTGGGCAGCCGGGCACTGAAGCTTTCTTT.

V usage is TRBV7-3 and J usage is TRBJ2-3; 8 bases are shared with TRBD2. From germline, CDR1 is SGHTA and CDR2 FQGTGA. V lost 4 bases, J lost 2 bases, and 5 bases stayed unmatched. This CDR3 contains 15 residues. CDR3 amino acids: CASSSTSGYTDTQYF. The CDR3 DNA follows: TGTGCCAGCAGCTCCACTAGCGGATACACAGATACGCAGTATTTT.

This clone has only one observation. V is TRBV9 and J is TRBJ1-4; D is ambiguous. The CDR3 runs 15 residues. Germline V gene data show CDR1 as SGDLS and CDR2 as YYNGEE. The ends were cut back, 4 bases at V and 0 bases at J, with 10 bases in the middle. The CDR3 sequence is CASSHPGATNEKLFF. CDR3 nucleotide sequence: TGTGCCAGCAGCCACCCGGGTGCAACTAATGAAAAACTGTTTTTT.

The chain employs TRBV28 and TRBJ2-5; D is perhaps TRBD1 (5 bases). Trimming removed 4 bases from V and 5 bases from J, with 20 bases in between. The germline V gene has CDR1 MDHEN and CDR2 SYDVKM. The CDR3 runs to 16 residues. The CDR3 nucleotides read TGTGCCAGCAGTTCGACAGAACCATCTATTTGGGAGACCCAGTACTTC. Translation gives CASSSTEPSIWETQYF.

The genes are TRBV11-1 and TRBJ2-5; D may correspond to TRBD1 or TRBD2 (6 bases each). The CDR3 spans 16 residues. The germline V gene encodes CDR1 SGHAT and CDR2 FQDESV (reference sequence). V lost 5 bases and J 4 bases, leaving 20 bases between the germline ends. The CDR3 spells CASSPYWGAAIETQYF. CDR3 bases: TGTGCCAGCAGCCCATACTGGGGGGCGGCAATAGAGACCCAGTACTTC.